These T cell receptor beta chains were read from a single sample in a study of metastatic and nonmetastatic thyroid tumors. TCRdb reassembled clones from the PCR reads with MiXCR. The data show around 45,000 clones, with about 4% seen just once and around a tenth held by the top ten. Sequenced: blood. Source of these receptors: a female donor with papillary thyroid cancer or a benign thyroid nodule (not recorded which). Some clones in this sample may be carry-over from other donors' samples. Each CDR3 is given with its conserved first and last residue. D genes are given only for firm matches. Clone sizes are given selectively: once, few, many, or a class where the clone is expanded.

clone_size: many; j_call: TRBJ1-1; v_call: TRBV10-3; d_call: .; cdr3_aa: CAISANWADEAFF; cdr3_nt: TGTGCCATCAGTGCAAATTGGGCAGATGAAGCTTTCTTT
clone_size: many; j_call: TRBJ2-1; v_call: TRBV10-3; d_call: .; cdr3_aa: CAISDALRGKSSYNEQFF; cdr3_nt: TGTGCCATCAGTGACGCTCTGAGGGGGAAGAGCTCCTACAATGAGCAGTTCTTC
clone_size: many; j_call: TRBJ2-6; v_call: TRBV6-1; d_call: .; cdr3_aa: CASSFDLSGANVLTF; cdr3_nt: TGTGCCAGCAGTTTCGACTTGTCTGGGGCCAACGTCCTGACTTTC
clone_size: many; j_call: TRBJ1-1; v_call: TRBV19; d_call: .; cdr3_aa: CASSFSVNTEAFF; cdr3_nt: TGTGCCAGTAGCTTCTCTGTGAACACTGAAGCTTTCTTT
clone_size: many; j_call: TRBJ2-7; v_call: TRBV2; d_call: .; cdr3_aa: CASIKVPRENYEQYF; cdr3_nt: TGTGCCAGCATAAAGGTACCGAGGGAGAACTACGAGCAGTACTTC
clone_size: .; j_call: TRBJ2-2; v_call: TRBV28; d_call: TRBD1; cdr3_aa: CASSPDRGPLTGELFF; cdr3_nt: TGTGCCAGCAGTCCGGACAGGGGGCCACTCACCGGGGAGCTGTTTTTT
clone_size: many; j_call: TRBJ1-1; v_call: TRBV4-1; d_call: .; cdr3_aa: CASSQVGLEAFF; cdr3_nt: TGCGCCAGCAGCCAAGTAGGCCTTGAAGCTTTCTTT
clone_size: .; j_call: TRBJ2-1; v_call: TRBV7-8; d_call: TRBD2; cdr3_aa: CASSFGLAGWVNEQFF; cdr3_nt: TGTGCCAGCAGCTTCGGACTAGCGGGGTGGGTCAATGAGCAGTTCTTC
clone_size: .; j_call: TRBJ2-7; v_call: TRBV20-1; d_call: .; cdr3_aa: CSARVGGRQGIYEQYF; cdr3_nt: TGCAGTGCTAGAGTAGGGGGGCGACAGGGTATCTACGAGCAGTACTTC
clone_size: many; j_call: TRBJ2-5; v_call: TRBV7-6; d_call: .; cdr3_aa: CASSNGRQETQYF; cdr3_nt: TGTGCCAGCAGCAACGGACGACAAGAGACCCAGTACTTC
clone_size: .; j_call: TRBJ1-1; v_call: TRBV6-1; d_call: TRBD1; cdr3_aa: CASIATGTGDSEAFF; cdr3_nt: TGTGCCAGCATTGCCACCGGGACAGGGGATTCAGAAGCTTTCTTT
clone_size: few; j_call: TRBJ2-3; v_call: TRBV6-1; d_call: .; cdr3_aa: CASSELGLGTHTQYF; cdr3_nt: TGTGCCAGCAGTGAACTTGGACTCGGCACACATACGCAGTATTTT
clone_size: many; j_call: TRBJ2-7; v_call: TRBV10-3; d_call: .; cdr3_aa: CAISEQANYEQYF; cdr3_nt: TGTGCCATCAGTGAGCAGGCGAACTACGAGCAGTACTTC
clone_size: medium-sized; j_call: TRBJ2-2; v_call: TRBV29-1; d_call: TRBD2; cdr3_aa: CSVVLAGGFVTGELFF; cdr3_nt: TGCAGCGTTGTCTTGGCGGGAGGCTTTGTCACCGGGGAGCTGTTTTTT
clone_size: many; j_call: TRBJ2-2; v_call: TRBV20-1; d_call: .; cdr3_aa: CSASLESGPGRAGELFF; cdr3_nt: TGCAGTGCTAGTCTAGAATCGGGACCAGGGCGCGCCGGGGAGCTGTTTTTT
clone_size: few; j_call: TRBJ2-1; v_call: TRBV28; d_call: .; cdr3_aa: CASSETTSSYNEQFF; cdr3_nt: TGTGCCAGCAGTGAGACGACTAGCTCCTACAATGAGCAGTTCTTC
clone_size: many; j_call: TRBJ2-7; v_call: TRBV15; d_call: TRBD1; cdr3_aa: CATSRDVPGQGADEQYF; cdr3_nt: TGTGCCACCAGCAGAGACGTACCGGGACAGGGGGCAGACGAGCAGTACTTC
clone_size: few; j_call: TRBJ1-4; v_call: TRBV10-3; d_call: TRBD1; cdr3_aa: CATSESGQGEKLLF; cdr3_nt: TGTGCCACCAGTGAGTCGGGACAGGGTGAAAAACTGCTTTTT
clone_size: many; j_call: TRBJ1-3; v_call: TRBV9; d_call: .; cdr3_aa: CASSDREAEGMVGNTIYF; cdr3_nt: TGTGCCAGCAGCGATCGAGAAGCAGAAGGGATGGTCGGAAACACCATATATTTT
clone_size: few; j_call: TRBJ2-2; v_call: TRBV6-1; d_call: .; cdr3_aa: CASSAVGELFF; cdr3_nt: TGTGCCAGCAGTGCGGTGGGGGAGCTGTTTTTT
clone_size: .; j_call: TRBJ1-2; v_call: TRBV20-1; d_call: .; cdr3_aa: CSATPSRLNYGYTF; cdr3_nt: TGCAGTGCTACCCCCTCCAGGCTTAACTATGGCTACACCTTC
clone_size: few; j_call: TRBJ2-6; v_call: TRBV19; d_call: .; cdr3_aa: CASNDGYSVANVLTF; cdr3_nt: TGTGCCAGTAACGATGGGTACTCTGTGGCCAACGTCCTGACTTTC
clone_size: many; j_call: TRBJ2-1; v_call: TRBV19; d_call: .; cdr3_aa: CASKRDREPSGRRNEQFF; cdr3_nt: TGTGCCAGTAAACGGGACAGGGAGCCTAGCGGGAGAAGAAATGAGCAGTTCTTC
clone_size: many; j_call: TRBJ1-2; v_call: TRBV10-3; d_call: .; cdr3_aa: CAISESGQAQGYTF; cdr3_nt: TGTGCCATCAGTGAGTCTGGCCAGGCCCAGGGCTACACCTTC
clone_size: many; j_call: TRBJ2-6; v_call: TRBV5-8; d_call: .; cdr3_aa: CASSLETGYGANVLTF; cdr3_nt: TGTGCCAGCAGCTTGGAAACAGGGTACGGGGCCAACGTCCTGACTTTC
clone_size: many; j_call: TRBJ1-2; v_call: TRBV10-3; d_call: TRBD1; cdr3_aa: CATHRDSTNYGYTF; cdr3_nt: TGTGCCACGCACCGGGACAGCACTAACTATGGCTACACCTTC
clone_size: many; j_call: TRBJ2-7; v_call: TRBV13; d_call: .; cdr3_aa: CASSFQLGSYEQYF; cdr3_nt: TGTGCCAGCAGCTTCCAACTAGGCTCCTACGAGCAGTACTTC
clone_size: .; j_call: TRBJ2-7; v_call: TRBV5-1; d_call: .; cdr3_aa: CASSLTSGARGQYF; cdr3_nt: TGCGCCAGCAGCTTGACTAGTGGAGCCCGGGGGCAGTACTTC
clone_size: .; j_call: TRBJ2-1; v_call: TRBV6-1; d_call: TRBD2; cdr3_aa: CASSQGPFAGRYNEQFF; cdr3_nt: TGTGCCAGCAGCCAGGGCCCCTTTGCCGGGAGGTACAATGAGCAGTTCTTC
clone_size: many; j_call: TRBJ2-7; v_call: TRBV20-1; d_call: TRBD1; cdr3_aa: CSASDQRTGGYEQYF; cdr3_nt: TGCAGTGCTTCTGACCAAAGGACAGGGGGTTACGAGCAGTACTTC
clone_size: many; j_call: TRBJ2-3; v_call: TRBV20-1; d_call: .; cdr3_aa: CSARPAYIATDTQYF; cdr3_nt: TGCAGTGCTAGGCCCGCCTATATTGCCACAGATACGCAGTATTTT
clone_size: many; j_call: TRBJ1-5; v_call: TRBV19; d_call: .; cdr3_aa: CASNQGGENQPQHF; cdr3_nt: TGTGCCAGTAACCAAGGGGGGGAGAATCAGCCCCAGCATTTT
clone_size: .; j_call: TRBJ2-2; v_call: TRBV6-5; d_call: .; cdr3_aa: CASSYPSRPCDTGELFF; cdr3_nt: TGTGCCAGCAGTTACCCTAGCCGTCCATGTGACACCGGGGAGCTGTTTTTT
clone_size: many; j_call: TRBJ2-5; v_call: TRBV10-3; d_call: .; cdr3_aa: CAISESDQETQYF; cdr3_nt: TGTGCCATCAGTGAGTCGGATCAAGAGACCCAGTACTTC
clone_size: many; j_call: TRBJ1-4; v_call: TRBV6-1; d_call: .; cdr3_aa: CATLLYEKLFF; cdr3_nt: TGTGCCACCCTGCTTTACGAAAAACTGTTTTTT
clone_size: many; j_call: TRBJ2-7; v_call: TRBV14; d_call: .; cdr3_aa: CASSQYRVGSYEQYF; cdr3_nt: TGTGCCAGCAGCCAATACAGGGTTGGGTCCTACGAGCAGTACTTC
clone_size: many; j_call: TRBJ2-1; v_call: TRBV6-1; d_call: .; cdr3_aa: CASSSRLITPSSYNEQFF; cdr3_nt: TGTGCCAGCAGTTCCCGCTTGATAACACCGAGCTCCTACAATGAGCAGTTCTTC
clone_size: many; j_call: TRBJ1-2; v_call: TRBV27; d_call: .; cdr3_aa: CASSLTGPGYGYTF; cdr3_nt: TGTGCCAGCAGTTTAACCGGACCGGGATATGGCTACACCTTC
clone_size: .; j_call: TRBJ2-3; v_call: TRBV11-1; d_call: .; cdr3_aa: CASSLEGRAGTDRQYF; cdr3_nt: TGTGCCAGCAGCTTAGAGGGCAGGGCGGGAACAGATAGGCAGTATTTT
clone_size: .; j_call: TRBJ2-3; v_call: TRBV6-4; d_call: TRBD2; cdr3_aa: CASSEGLAGGTDTQYF; cdr3_nt: TGTGCCAGCAGTGAAGGACTAGCGGGGGGAACAGATACGCAGTATTTT